This entry is about one TCR beta chain. Its matching antigen is unknown. This CDR3 is 14 amino acids long. V gave up 5 bases and J gave up 1 base; unmatched junction bases: 4. The sample originates from a study of T cell repertoires in cytomegalovirus infection. Overall study: The public TCR beta signatures pointed to both CMV infection and matching HLA type.

TCRdb reanalysed the reads using MiXCR and keeps one entry per CDR3 protein. The sample shows about 770,000 distinct CDR3 sequences, almost 30% of them seen only once. Study observations and caveats: Dominant in the ex vivo response were TCR beta clonotypes restricted by HLA-C and specific for CMV. Carriage of CMV together with the relevant HLA was identifiable through cumulative public TCR beta family frequency.

The source was cultured CD8+ T cells from PBMCs, collected from culture after CMV antigen stimulation. The chain is built from TRBV12-3 or TRBV12-4 and TRBJ2-5, with 7 bases lining up with TRBD1. This receptor was identified in a human donor in good health (CMV status not recorded). Some clones in this sample may be carry-over from other donors' samples. The DNA of the CDR3 is TGTGCCAGCAGTACCTGGGACAGCCAAGAGACCCAGTACTTC. Protein product: CASSTWDSQETQYF.